Presented here are 17 T cell receptor beta chains from one specimen sequenced in a study of CD4 and CD8 cells across lung adenocarcinoma regions. MiXCR, run by TCRdb on the PCR reads, gives a single entry per CDR3 protein. The top ten clones hold around 20% of a sample with approximately 11,000 distinct CDR3 sequences, about 55% of them seen once. The sequenced sample was CD4+ T cells from the center of a lung tumor. The receptors derive from a male donor with lung adenocarcinoma. The CD4 and CD8 labels of this study may be unreliable.

The chain couples TRBV6-4 to TRBJ2-4, with 10 bases lining up with TRBD2. TRBJ2-5 explains the end of the DNA better; the J call may be wrong. This CDR3 region has 19 residues. The V gene's germline CDR1 is MRHNA and CDR2 SNTAGT. The DNA of the CDR3 is TGTGCCAGCGGTTTCAGTGCGGCTAGCGGGGGATGGGGCCCAGAGACCCAGTACTTC. This gives the protein CASGFSAASGGWGPETQYF.

The chain uses TRBV6-1 and TRBJ2-1, with TRBD2 matching 14 bases. TRBJ2-7 matches the DNA end more closely, so the J call is doubtful. CDR1 and CDR2 from the germline V gene are MNHNS and SASEGT. The CDR3 loop spans 17 amino acids. CDR3 region: CASSIGTSGSRAYEQYF. The CDR3 bases are TGTGCCAGCAGTATCGGGACTAGCGGGAGCCGGGCCTACGAGCAGTACTTC.

This clonotype was recorded only once. The junction and the germline gene differ at one end; a read error may be behind it. The chain couples TRBV27 to TRBJ2-3, with 8 positions matching TRBD2. CDR1 and CDR2 from the germline V gene are MNHEY and SMNVEV (reference sequence). This CDR3 is built from 19 residues. This CDR3 reads CASRATGVAGLCGTDTQYF. CDR3 bases: TGTGCCAGCAGAGCCACGGGGGTAGCGGGGCTGTGTGGCACAGATACTCAGTATTTC.

The chain links TRBV27 to TRBJ1-1; TRBD1 matches at 9 bases. The CDR3 has 13 residues. The germline V gene encodes CDR1 MNHEY and CDR2 SMNVEV (reference sequence). J lost 3 bases, V lost 4 bases, and 0 bases had no gene match. CDR3 bases: TGTGCCAGCAGTTGGACAGGGGACACTGAAGCTTTCTTT. The encoded protein is CASSWTGDTEAFF.

V usage is TRBV7-2 and J usage is TRBJ2-3, with D maybe TRBD2 (5 bases). V lost 3 bases and J 14 bases, leaving 15 bases between the germline ends. This CDR3 is 12 amino acids long. Germline assignment: CDR1 SGHTA and CDR2 FQGNSA. CDR3 sequence reads: CASSFDTGKLYF. The CDR3 region has the DNA TGTGCCAGCAGCTTCGACACCGGGAAGCTGTATTTT.

The chain employs TRBV6-1 and TRBJ2-5; D is unclear. TRBJ2-7 matches the DNA end more closely, so the J call is doubtful. The CDR3 covers 16 residues. CDR1 and CDR2 (germline): MNHNS, SASEGT. CDR3 in DNA: TGTGCCAGCAGTGAACCGGGCGACTCAATTAATGGCGAGCAGTACTTC. This gives the protein CASSEPGDSINGEQYF.

This clonotype was seen a single time. The V gene is TRBV10-2, the J gene TRBJ2-1; D not certain. The V gene's germline CDR1 is WSHSY and CDR2 SAAADI. Trimming pared 6 bases from V and 7 bases from J, leaving 10 bases between. The CDR3 is 12 amino acids. Written as DNA, the CDR3 is TGCGCCAGCAGGGGTAGCATGAATGAGCAGTTCTTC. It encodes CASRGSMNEQFF.

This clonotype has only a few counts. The J gene is TRBJ2-7, the V gene TRBV7-6; maybe TRBD2 (6 bases). The CDR3 is made up of 16 amino acids. Between the trimmed V and J ends, which lost 5 bases and 1 base, there was a span of 18 bases. Looked up from germline, CDR1 is SGHVS and CDR2 is FNYEAQ. CDR3 residues: CASSADPGLTSYEQYF. CDR3 nucleotides: TGTGCCAGCAGCGCAGACCCGGGACTTACGTCCTACGAGCAGTACTTC. The full variable domain, in which reference TRBV7-6 and TRBJ2-7 provide the parts outside the CDR3, is GAGVSQSPRYKVTKRGQDVALRCDPISGHVSLYWYRQALGQGPEFLTYFNYEAQQDKSGLPNDRFSAERPEGSISTLTIQRTEQRDSAMYRCASSADPGLTSYEQYFGPGTRLTVT.

This chain joins TRBV6-1 and TRBJ2-3; D possibly matches TRBD1 or TRBD2 (5 bases each). In germline, CDR1 is MNHNS, CDR2 SASEGT. This CDR3 region has 13 residues. V lost 6 bases to trimming and J lost 7 bases, with 14 bases between them. Here the CDR3 reads CASRRGAKNTQYF. The DNA for the CDR3 is TGTGCCAGCAGGAGGGGAGCAAAAAATACGCAGTATTTT.

This chain links TRBV7-2 with TRBJ2-1; 8 nucleotides match TRBD1. With 1 base clipped from V and 5 bases from J, the junction kept 1 base outside the gene matches. The germline CDR1 and CDR2 sequences are SGHTA and FQGNSA. This CDR3 contains 14 residues. CDR3 amino acids: CASSLVRGHNEQFF. CDR3 coding DNA: TGTGCCAGCAGCTTAGTCAGGGGGCACAATGAGCAGTTCTTC.

The table lists this clonotype with a count of one. This rearrangement joins TRBV10-3 to TRBJ2-5; D may be TRBD1 (7 bases). There are 15 residues in the CDR3. CDR1 is ENHRY, CDR2 SYGVKD, per germline. V was cut by 11 bases and J by 8 bases, with 27 bases left in between. As DNA, the CDR3 is TGTGCCGGGGGGCGAGGGGGCGGTGACACAGATACCCAGTACTTC. Translation: CAGGRGGGDTDTQYF.

The chain combines TRBV12-5 with TRBJ2-1; D possibly corresponds to TRBD2 (6 bases). The V end was cut by 9 bases, the J end by 8 bases, with 20 bases between. The CDR3 is made up of 14 amino acids. The germline CDR1 and CDR2 sequences are LGHNT and FRNRAP. The CDR3 DNA reads TGTGCTAGCAACCTCGGGAGTAGGTACCATGAGCAGTTCTTC. Translating it yields CASNLGSRYHEQFF.

The CDR3 region has the DNA TGTGCCAGCAGTGACGTAGCGGGAGGCTCCACAGATACGCAGTATTTT. The encoded protein is CASSDVAGGSTDTQYF. The chain is built from TRBV6-4 and TRBJ2-3, with 10 positions matching TRBD2. Germline CDR1 and CDR2: MRHNA and SNTAGT. With V trimmed by 2 bases and J by 2 bases, 4 bases remained unmatched. The CDR3 runs 16 residues.

The sample holds one count of this clonotype. The germline gene is not matched at one end of the junction; a read error may be the cause. The chain employs TRBV7-3 and TRBJ2-1, with 11 bases matching TRBD2. The CDR3 covers 15 residues. CDR1 is SGHTA and CDR2 is FQGTGA in the germline V gene. CDR3 amino acids: CANSFSGRADHEQFF. In DNA, the CDR3 is TGTGCCAACAGCTTTAGCGGGAGGGCTGACCATGAGCAGTTCTTC. Full variable domain (missing parts from reference TRBV7-3 and TRBJ2-1): GAGVSQTPSNKVTEKGKYVELRCDPISGHTALYWYRQSLGQGPEFLIYFQGTGAADDSGLPNDRFFAVRPEGSVSTLKIQRTERGDSAVYLCANSFSGRADHEQFFGPGTRLTVL.

The V and J genes are TRBV7-2 and TRBJ2-5, with D possibly TRBD2 on 6 matching bases. Germline-derived CDR1 and CDR2 are SGHTA and FQGNSA. Between the trimmed V and J ends, which lost 1 base and 8 bases, there was a span of 14 bases. There are 14 residues in the CDR3. CDR3 DNA: TGTGCCAGCAGCTTAGGCGGGGACCACAACACCCAGTACTTC. Its translation is CASSLGGDHNTQYF.

This clonotype occurred a few times. The chain couples TRBV6-5 to TRBJ2-5; 13 bases agree with TRBD2. The J call may be in error: the DNA end matches TRBJ2-1 better. This CDR3 is 14 amino acids long. Germline V lookup: CDR1 MNHEY, CDR2 SVGAGI. CDR3 region: CASSTGLAGVGQFF. In DNA form, the CDR3 reads TGTGCCAGCAGTACTGGACTAGCGGGAGTGGGGCAGTTCTTC.

This clonotype was picked up a small number of times. CDR3 in amino acids: CASRGTGDEQYF. CDR3 nucleotides: TGCGCCAGCAGAGGGACAGGGGACGAGCAGTACTTC. V and J are TRBV10-1 and TRBJ2-1, with 10 bases identical to TRBD1. The J call may be in error: the DNA end matches TRBJ2-7 better. CDR1 WNHNN and CDR2 SYGVQD come from the germline V gene (reference sequence). This CDR3 spans 12 amino acids.